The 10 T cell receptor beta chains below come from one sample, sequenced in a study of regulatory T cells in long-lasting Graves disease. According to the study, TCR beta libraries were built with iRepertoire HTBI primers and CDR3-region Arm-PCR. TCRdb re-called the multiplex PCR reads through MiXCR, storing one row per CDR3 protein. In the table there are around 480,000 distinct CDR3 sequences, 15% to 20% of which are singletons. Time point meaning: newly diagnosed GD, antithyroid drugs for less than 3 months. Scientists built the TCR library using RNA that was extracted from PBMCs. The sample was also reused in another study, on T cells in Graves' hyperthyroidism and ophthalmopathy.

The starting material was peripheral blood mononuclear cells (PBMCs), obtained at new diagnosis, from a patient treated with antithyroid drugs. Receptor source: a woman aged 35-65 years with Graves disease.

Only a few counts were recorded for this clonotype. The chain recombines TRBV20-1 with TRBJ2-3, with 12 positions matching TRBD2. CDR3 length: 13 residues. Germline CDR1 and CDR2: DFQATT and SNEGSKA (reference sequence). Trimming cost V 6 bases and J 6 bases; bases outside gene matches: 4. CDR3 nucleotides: TGCAGTGCAGACACTAGCGGGGGGGATACGCAGTATTTT. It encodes CSADTSGGDTQYF.

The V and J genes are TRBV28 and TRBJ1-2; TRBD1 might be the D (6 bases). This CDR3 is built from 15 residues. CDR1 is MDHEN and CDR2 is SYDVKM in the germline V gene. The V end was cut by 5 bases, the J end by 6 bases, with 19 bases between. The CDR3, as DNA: TGTGCCAGCAGTCGTACACAGGGAACTAATGATGGCTACACCTTC. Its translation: CASSRTQGTNDGYTF.

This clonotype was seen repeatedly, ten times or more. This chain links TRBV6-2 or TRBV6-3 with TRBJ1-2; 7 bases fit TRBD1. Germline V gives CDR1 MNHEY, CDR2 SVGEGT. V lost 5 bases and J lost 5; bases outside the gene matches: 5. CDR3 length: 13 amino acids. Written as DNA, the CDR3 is TGTGCCAGCAGTGAACAGGGGCCTTATGGCTACACCTTC. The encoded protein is CASSEQGPYGYTF.

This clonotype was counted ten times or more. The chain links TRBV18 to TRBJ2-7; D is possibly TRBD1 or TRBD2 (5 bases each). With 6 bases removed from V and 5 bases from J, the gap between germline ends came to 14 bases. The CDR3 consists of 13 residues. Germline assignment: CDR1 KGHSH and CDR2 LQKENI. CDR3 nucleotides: TGTGCCAGCTCGCCGGGACCCAACCACGAGCAGTACTTC. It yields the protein CASSPGPNHEQYF.

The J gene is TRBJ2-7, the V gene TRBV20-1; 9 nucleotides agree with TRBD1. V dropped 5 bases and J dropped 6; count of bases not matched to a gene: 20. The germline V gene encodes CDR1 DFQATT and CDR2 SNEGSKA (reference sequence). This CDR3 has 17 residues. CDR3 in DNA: TGCAGTGCTCGGAGGTGGACAGGGGCCCTAAAGGAAGGCGAGCAGTACTTC. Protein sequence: CSARRWTGALKEGEQYF.

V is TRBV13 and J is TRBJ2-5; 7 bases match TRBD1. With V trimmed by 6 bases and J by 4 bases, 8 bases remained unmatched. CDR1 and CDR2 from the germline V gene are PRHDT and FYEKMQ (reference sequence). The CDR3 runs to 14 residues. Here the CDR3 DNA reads TGTGCCAGCAGAGCCACAGGGGAAGGAGAGACCCAGTACTTC. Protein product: CASRATGEGETQYF.

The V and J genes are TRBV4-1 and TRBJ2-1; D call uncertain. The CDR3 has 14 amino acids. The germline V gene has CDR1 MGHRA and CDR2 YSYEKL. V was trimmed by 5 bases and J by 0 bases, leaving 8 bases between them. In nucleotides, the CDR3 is TGCGCCAGCAGCGTAGGCCGCTCCTACAATGAGCAGTTCTTC. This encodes CASSVGRSYNEQFF.

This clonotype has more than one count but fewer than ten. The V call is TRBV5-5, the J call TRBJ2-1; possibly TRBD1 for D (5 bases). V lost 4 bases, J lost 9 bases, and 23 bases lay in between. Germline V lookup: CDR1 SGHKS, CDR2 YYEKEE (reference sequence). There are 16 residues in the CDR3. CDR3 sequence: CASSGARVYSTGEQFF. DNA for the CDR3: TGTGCCAGCAGCGGGGCCAGGGTCTATTCTACCGGTGAGCAGTTCTTC.

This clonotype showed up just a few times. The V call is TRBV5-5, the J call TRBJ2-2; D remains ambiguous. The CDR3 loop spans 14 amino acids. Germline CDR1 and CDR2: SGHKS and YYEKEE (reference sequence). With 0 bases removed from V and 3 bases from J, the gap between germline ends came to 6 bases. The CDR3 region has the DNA TGTGCCAGCAGCTTGGAGTGGGACACCGGGGAGCTGTTTTTT. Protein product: CASSLEWDTGELFF.

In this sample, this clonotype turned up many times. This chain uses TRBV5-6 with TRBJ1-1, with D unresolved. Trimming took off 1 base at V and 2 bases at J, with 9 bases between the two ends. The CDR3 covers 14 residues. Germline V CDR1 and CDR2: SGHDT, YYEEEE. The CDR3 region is CASSLLDGNTEAFF. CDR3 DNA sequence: TGTGCCAGCAGCTTGTTGGACGGAAACACTGAAGCTTTCTTT. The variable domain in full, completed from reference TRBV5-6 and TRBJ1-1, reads DAGVTQSPTHLIKTRGQQVTLRCSPKSGHDTVSWYQQALGQGPQFIFQYYEEEERQRGNFPDRFSGHQFPNYSSELNVNALLLGDSALYLCASSLLDGNTEAFFGQGTRLTVV.